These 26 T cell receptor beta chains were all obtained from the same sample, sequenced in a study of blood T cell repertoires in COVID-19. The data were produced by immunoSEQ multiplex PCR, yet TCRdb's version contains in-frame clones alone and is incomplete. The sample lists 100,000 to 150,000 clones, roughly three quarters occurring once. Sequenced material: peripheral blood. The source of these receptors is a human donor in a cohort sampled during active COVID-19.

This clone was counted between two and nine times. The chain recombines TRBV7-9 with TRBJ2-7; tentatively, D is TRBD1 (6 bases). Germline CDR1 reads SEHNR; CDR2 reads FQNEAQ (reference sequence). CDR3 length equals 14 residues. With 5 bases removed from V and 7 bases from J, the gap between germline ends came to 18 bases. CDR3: CASSPMTGPLEQYF. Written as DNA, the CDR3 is TGTGCCAGCAGCCCGATGACAGGCCCTCTTGAGCAGTACTTC.

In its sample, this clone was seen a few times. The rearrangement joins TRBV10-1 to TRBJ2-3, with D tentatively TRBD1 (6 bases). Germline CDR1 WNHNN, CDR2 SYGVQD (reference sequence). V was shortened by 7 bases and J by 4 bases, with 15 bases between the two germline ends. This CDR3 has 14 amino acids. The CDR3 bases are TGCGCCAGCAACCCGACAGGATTAGCAGATACGCAGTATTTT. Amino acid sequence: CASNPTGLADTQYF.

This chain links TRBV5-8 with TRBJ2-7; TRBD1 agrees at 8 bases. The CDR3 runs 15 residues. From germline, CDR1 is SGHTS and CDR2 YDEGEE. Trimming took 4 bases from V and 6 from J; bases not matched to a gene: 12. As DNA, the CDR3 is TGTGCCAGCAGCCTCGGGACAGGTGGATTTGGCGAGCAGTACTTC. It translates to CASSLGTGGFGEQYF.

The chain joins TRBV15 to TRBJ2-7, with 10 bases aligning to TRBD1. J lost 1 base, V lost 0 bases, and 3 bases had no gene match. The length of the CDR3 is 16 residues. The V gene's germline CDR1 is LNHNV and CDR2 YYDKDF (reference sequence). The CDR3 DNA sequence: TGTGCCACCAGCAGAGATCAGGGACAGGGGTCCTACGAGCAGTACTTC. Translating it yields CATSRDQGQGSYEQYF.

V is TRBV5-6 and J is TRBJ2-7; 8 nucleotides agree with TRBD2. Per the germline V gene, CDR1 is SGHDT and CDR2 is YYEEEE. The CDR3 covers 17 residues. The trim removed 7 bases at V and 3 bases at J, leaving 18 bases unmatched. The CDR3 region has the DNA TGTGCCAGCCGTGGACCTTCGGGAGCGGGAGAACGCTACGAGCAGTACTTC. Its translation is CASRGPSGAGERYEQYF.

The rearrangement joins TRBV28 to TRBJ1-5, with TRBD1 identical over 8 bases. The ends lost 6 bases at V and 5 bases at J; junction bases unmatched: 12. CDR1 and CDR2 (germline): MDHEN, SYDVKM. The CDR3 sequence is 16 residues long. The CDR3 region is CASRERDRTLDQPQHF. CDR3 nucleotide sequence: TGTGCCAGCAGGGAAAGGGACAGGACGTTGGATCAGCCCCAGCATTTT.

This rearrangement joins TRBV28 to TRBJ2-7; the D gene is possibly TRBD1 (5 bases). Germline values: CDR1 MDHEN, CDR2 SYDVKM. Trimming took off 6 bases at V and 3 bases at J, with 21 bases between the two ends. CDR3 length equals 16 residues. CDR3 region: CASSSPYRQTIYEQYF. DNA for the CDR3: TGTGCCAGCAGCAGCCCCTACAGGCAAACAATCTACGAGCAGTACTTC.

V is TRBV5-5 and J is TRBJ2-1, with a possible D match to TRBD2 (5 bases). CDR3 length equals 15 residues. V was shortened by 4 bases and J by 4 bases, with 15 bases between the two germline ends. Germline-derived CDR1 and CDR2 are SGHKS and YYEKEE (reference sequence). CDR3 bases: TGTGCCAGCAGCCTGATGAAGACTACGTACAATGAGCAGTTCTTC. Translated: CASSLMKTTYNEQFF.

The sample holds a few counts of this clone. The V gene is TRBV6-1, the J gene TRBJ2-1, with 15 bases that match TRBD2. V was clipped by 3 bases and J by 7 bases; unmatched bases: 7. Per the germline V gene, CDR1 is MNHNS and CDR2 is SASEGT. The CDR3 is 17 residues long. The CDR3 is CASSEGRTSGRANEQFF. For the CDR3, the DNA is TGTGCCAGCAGTGAGGGAAGGACTAGCGGGAGGGCTAATGAGCAGTTCTTC.

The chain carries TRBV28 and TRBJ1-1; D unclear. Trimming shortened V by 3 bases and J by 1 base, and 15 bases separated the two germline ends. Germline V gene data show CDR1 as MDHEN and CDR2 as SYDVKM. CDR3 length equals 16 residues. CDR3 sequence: CASSFRSFPGNTEAFF. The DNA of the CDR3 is TGTGCCAGCAGTTTCAGGTCGTTTCCCGGGAACACTGAAGCTTTCTTT. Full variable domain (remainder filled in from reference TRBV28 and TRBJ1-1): DVKVTQSSRYLVKRTGEKVFLECVQDMDHENMFWYRQDPGLGLRLIYFSYDVKMKEKGDIPEGYSVSREKKERFSLILESASTNQTSMYLCASSFRSFPGNTEAFFGQGTRLTVV.

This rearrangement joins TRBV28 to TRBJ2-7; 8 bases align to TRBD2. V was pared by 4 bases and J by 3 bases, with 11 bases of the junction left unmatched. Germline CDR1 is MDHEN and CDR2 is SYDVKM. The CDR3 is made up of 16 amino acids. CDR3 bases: TGTGCCAGCAGTTCCCCGGGGGGGGCTAGGGGCTACGAGCAGTACTTC. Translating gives CASSSPGGARGYEQYF.

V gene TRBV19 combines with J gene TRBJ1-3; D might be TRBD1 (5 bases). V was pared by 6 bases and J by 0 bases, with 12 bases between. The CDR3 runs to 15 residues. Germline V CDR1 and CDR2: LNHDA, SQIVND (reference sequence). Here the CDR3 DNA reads TGTGCCAGTAGCGCGGGACGGACCTCTGGAAACACCATATATTTT. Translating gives CASSAGRTSGNTIYF.

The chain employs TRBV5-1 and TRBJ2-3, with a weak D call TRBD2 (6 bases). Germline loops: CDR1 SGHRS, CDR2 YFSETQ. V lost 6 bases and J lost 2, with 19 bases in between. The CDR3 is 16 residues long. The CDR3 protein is CASTPGGAGPTDTQYF. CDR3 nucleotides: TGCGCCAGCACTCCCGGAGGGGCAGGGCCCACAGATACGCAGTATTTT.

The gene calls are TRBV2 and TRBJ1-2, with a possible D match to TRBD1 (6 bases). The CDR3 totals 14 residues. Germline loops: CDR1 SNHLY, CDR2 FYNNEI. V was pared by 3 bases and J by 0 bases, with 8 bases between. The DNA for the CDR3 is TGTGCCAGCAGTGAGGGGGCCGCTAACTATGGCTACACCTTC. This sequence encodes CASSEGAANYGYTF. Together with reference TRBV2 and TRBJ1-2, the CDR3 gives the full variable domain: EPEVTQTPSHQVTQMGQEVILRCVPISNHLYFYWYRQILGQKVEFLVSFYNNEISEKSEIFDDQFSVERPDGSNFTLKIRSTKLEDSAMYFCASSEGAANYGYTFGSGTRLTVV.

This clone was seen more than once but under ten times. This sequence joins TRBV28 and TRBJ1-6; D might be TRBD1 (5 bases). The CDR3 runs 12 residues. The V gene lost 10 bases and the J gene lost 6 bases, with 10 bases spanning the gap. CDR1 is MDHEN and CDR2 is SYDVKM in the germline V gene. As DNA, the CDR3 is TGTGCCACCCGGGGGGGTAATTCACCCCTCCACTTT. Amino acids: CATRGGNSPLHF.

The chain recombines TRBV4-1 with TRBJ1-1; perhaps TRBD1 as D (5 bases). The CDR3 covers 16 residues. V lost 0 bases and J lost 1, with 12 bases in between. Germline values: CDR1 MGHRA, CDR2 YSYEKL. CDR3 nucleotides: TGCGCCAGCAGCCAAGATGGGGGACTGCCGAACACTGAAGCTTTCTTT. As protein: CASSQDGGLPNTEAFF.

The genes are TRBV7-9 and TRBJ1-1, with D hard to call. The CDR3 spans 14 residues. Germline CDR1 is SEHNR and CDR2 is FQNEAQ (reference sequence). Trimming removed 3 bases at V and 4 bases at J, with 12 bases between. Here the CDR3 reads CASSFQDLGTEAFF. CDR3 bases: TGTGCCAGCAGCTTCCAGGATTTGGGCACTGAAGCTTTCTTT.

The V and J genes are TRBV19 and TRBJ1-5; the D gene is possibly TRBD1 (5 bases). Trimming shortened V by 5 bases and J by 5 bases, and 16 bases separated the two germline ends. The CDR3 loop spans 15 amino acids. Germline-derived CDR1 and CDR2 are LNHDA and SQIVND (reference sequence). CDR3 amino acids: CASSLMGGGHQPQHF. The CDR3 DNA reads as TGTGCCAGTAGTCTGATGGGGGGAGGGCATCAGCCCCAGCATTTT.

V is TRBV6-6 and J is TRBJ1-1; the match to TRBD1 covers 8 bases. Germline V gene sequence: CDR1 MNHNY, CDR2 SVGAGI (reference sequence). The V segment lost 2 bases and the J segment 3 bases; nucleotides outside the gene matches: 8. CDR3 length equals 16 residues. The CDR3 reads CASSYPPDREDTEAFF. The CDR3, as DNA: TGTGCCAGCAGTTACCCGCCGGACAGGGAGGACACTGAAGCTTTCTTT.

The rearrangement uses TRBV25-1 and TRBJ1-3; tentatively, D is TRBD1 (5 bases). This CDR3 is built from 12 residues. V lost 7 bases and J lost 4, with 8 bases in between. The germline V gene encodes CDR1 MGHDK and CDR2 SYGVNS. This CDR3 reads CASTGVGNTIYF. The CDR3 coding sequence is TGTGCCAGCACGGGGGTCGGAAACACCATATATTTT.

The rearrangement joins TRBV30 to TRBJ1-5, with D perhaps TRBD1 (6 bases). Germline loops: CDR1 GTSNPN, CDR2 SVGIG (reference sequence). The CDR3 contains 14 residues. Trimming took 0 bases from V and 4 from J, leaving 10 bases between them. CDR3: CAWSVRTVNQPQHF. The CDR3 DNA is TGTGCCTGGAGTGTACGGACAGTTAATCAGCCCCAGCATTTT.

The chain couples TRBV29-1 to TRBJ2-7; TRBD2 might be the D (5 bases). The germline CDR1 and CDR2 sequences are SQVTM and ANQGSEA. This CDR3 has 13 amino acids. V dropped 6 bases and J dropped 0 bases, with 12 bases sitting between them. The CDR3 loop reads CSVNGVGSYEQYF. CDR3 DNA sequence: TGCAGCGTGAACGGGGTCGGCTCCTACGAGCAGTACTTC.

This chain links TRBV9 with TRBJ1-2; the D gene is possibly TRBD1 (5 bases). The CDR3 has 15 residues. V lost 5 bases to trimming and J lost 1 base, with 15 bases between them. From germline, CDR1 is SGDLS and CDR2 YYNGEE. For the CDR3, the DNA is TGTGCCAGCAGTGGGGGAGGGTCTGATAACTATGGCTACACCTTC. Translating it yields CASSGGGSDNYGYTF.

The CDR3 here is CASNEGGGNTIYF. DNA for the CDR3: TGTGCCAGTAACGAGGGCGGCGGAAACACCATATATTTT. The rearrangement links TRBV19 to TRBJ1-3; D remains ambiguous. Germline loops: CDR1 LNHDA, CDR2 SQIVND (reference sequence). The length of the CDR3 is 13 residues. Trimming cost V 7 bases and J 4 bases, with 11 bases left between them.

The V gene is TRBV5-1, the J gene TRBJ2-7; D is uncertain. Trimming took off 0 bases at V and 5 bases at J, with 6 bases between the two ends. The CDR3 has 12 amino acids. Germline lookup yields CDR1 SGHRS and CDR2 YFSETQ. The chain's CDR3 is CASSLGDNEQYF. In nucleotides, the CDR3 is TGCGCCAGCAGCTTGGGCGACAACGAGCAGTACTTC. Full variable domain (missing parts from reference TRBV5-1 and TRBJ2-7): KAGVTQTPRYLIKTRGQQVTLSCSPISGHRSVSWYQQTPGQGLQFLFEYFSETQRNKGNFPGRFSGRQFSNSRSEMNVSTLELGDSALYLCASSLGDNEQYFGPGTRLTVT.

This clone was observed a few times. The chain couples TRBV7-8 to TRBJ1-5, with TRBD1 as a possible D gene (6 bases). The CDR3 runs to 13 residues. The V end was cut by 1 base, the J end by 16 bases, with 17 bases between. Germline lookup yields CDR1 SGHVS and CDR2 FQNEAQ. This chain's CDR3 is CASSLGAGDPGHF. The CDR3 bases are TGTGCCAGCAGCTTAGGGGCAGGGGACCCTGGTCATTTT.